The clone carrying this T cell receptor beta chain was recorded a few times. Its antigen is still unknown. A second about 7 to 12 cycle PCR used barcoded and J-beta primers. Via MiXCR, TCRdb re-called the 5' RACE reads, giving one row per CDR3 protein. The repertoire holds around 970,000 distinct CDR3 sequences, with about 53% as singletons. The data were taken from a study of blood T cells in healthy people across ages. The CDR3 spans 12 residues. Trimming pared 5 bases from V and 1 base from J, leaving 8 bases between. Per the germline V gene, CDR1 is SQVTM and CDR2 is ANQGSEA. Study observations and caveats: Correlation between TCR beta diversity and naive T cell percentage was strong. Long-lived donors had more naive CD4+ cells and higher diversity than aged donors.

The chain is built from TRBV29-1 and TRBJ1-2; D gene uncertain. The receptor comes from a woman aged 60-75 years in good health. The specimen sequenced was blood. The CDR3: CSVHRINYGYTF. The DNA for the CDR3 is TGCAGCGTTCACCGGATTAACTATGGCTACACCTTC. Full variable domain (remainder filled in from reference TRBV29-1 and TRBJ1-2): SAVISQKPSRDICQRGTSLTIQCQVDSQVTMMFWYRQQPGQSLTLIATANQGSEATYESGFVIDKFPISRPNLTFSTLTVSNMSPEDSSIYLCSVHRINYGYTFGSGTRLTVV.